This T cell receptor beta chain was found in a study of shared clonotypes between healthy human individuals. Study findings and constraints: Among donors, clonotype sharing was expected to be affected by sequencing depth. Relative to memory subsets, naive subsets generally showed larger estimated richness. Of the naive CD4 clonotypes, roughly 5% were shared across a few donors.

V was cut by 7 bases and J by 4 bases, with 14 bases left in between. CDR1 and CDR2 from the germline V gene are SNHLY and FYNNEI. The CDR3 extends over 14 amino acids. As regards this clone: Its antigen is as yet unknown.

Deep-level running was used for the assay. Using immunoSEQ multiplex PCR, the repertoire was profiled, and TCRdb retains in-frame clones only, with some absent. This sample carries some 1,100,000 clones, more than 75% of them seen once, and the ten largest clones take approximately 0.5%. The receptor was isolated from a man younger than 30 in good health. Some clones in this sample may be carry-over from other donors' samples. This chain uses TRBV2 with TRBJ1-5; D not resolved. Sequenced material: memory CD4+ T cells from PBMCs. As to subset: CD45RA-negative fraction. CDR3 sequence: CASNGLRGNQPQHF. CDR3 sequence (DNA): TGTGCCAGCAACGGGCTGCGGGGAAATCAGCCCCAGCATTTT.